A selection of T cell receptor beta chains follows, all from one sample in a study of T cell responses to AZD1222 COVID-19 vaccine. Here immunoSEQ multiplex PCR was the method, and the copy in TCRdb shows in-frame clones only, minus some. Here the sample spans 100,000 to 150,000 clones, approximately 87% being singletons. Sample: peripheral blood, taken on day 0 of AZD1222 vaccination. The receptors come from an adult in good health. CDR3s include the opening cysteine and the closing phenylalanine or tryptophan. The D gene is left open where the match is weak. Only part of the rows carry a size: once, few, many, or a class if the clone is expanded.

NA	TRBV6-1	TRBJ2-5	TRBD1	16	CASSDMTGEVRETQYF	TGTGCCAGCAGTGATATGACAGGGGAGGTTCGGGAGACCCAGTACTTC
NA	TRBV28	TRBJ1-3	NA	12	CASTASGNTIYF	TGTGCCAGCACAGCCTCTGGAAACACCATATATTTT
NA	TRBV20-1	TRBJ1-1	NA	10	CSARAERAFF	TGCAGTGCTAGAGCCGAAAGGGCTTTCTTT
NA	TRBV5-4	TRBJ2-5	TRBD1	14	CASSYTGVQETQYF	TGTGCCAGCAGCTACACAGGGGTCCAAGAGACCCAGTACTTC
NA	TRBV2	TRBJ2-5	NA	15	CASRTKPLDGETQYF	TGTGCCAGCAGAACAAAACCTTTGGACGGGGAGACCCAGTACTTC
NA	TRBV6-4	TRBJ1-1	NA	11	CASSDGTEAFF	TGTGCCAGCAGTGATGGGACTGAAGCTTTCTTT
NA	TRBV4-3	TRBJ2-2	TRBD1	16	CASSHYGTGNTGELFF	TGCGCCAGCAGCCACTATGGGACAGGGAACACCGGGGAGCTGTTTTTT
NA	TRBV27	TRBJ2-6	NA	19	CASKLGMGLRGSGANVLTF	TGTGCCAGCAAACTAGGGATGGGCCTAAGGGGCTCTGGGGCCAACGTCCTGACTTTC
NA	TRBV13	TRBJ2-7	NA	16	CASSALGADGVYEQYF	TGTGCCAGCAGCGCTCTTGGGGCCGATGGAGTCTACGAGCAGTACTTC
NA	TRBV5-1	TRBJ2-5	TRBD1	14	CASSWTGQAKTQYF	TGCGCCAGCAGCTGGACAGGGCAGGCAAAGACCCAGTACTTC
NA	TRBV5-1	TRBJ1-1	NA	13	CASSLGGNTEAFF	TGCGCCAGCAGCTTGGGGGGAAACACTGAAGCTTTCTTT
few	TRBV6-2/TRBV6-3	TRBJ1-4	NA	15	CASSYAGDRNEKLFF	TGTGCCAGCAGTTACGCGGGGGATCGTAATGAAAAACTGTTTTTT
NA	TRBV27	TRBJ2-7	NA	13	CASSLREGYEQYF	TGTGCCAGCAGTTTGAGGGAAGGCTACGAGCAGTACTTC
NA	TRBV28	TRBJ1-1	NA	14	CASRVPGVYTEAFF	TGTGCCAGCAGAGTTCCGGGAGTGTACACTGAAGCTTTCTTT
NA	TRBV24-1	TRBJ2-1	TRBD2	12	CATSGDDNEQFF	TGTGCCACTAGCGGGGATGACAATGAGCAGTTCTTC
NA	TRBV5-1	TRBJ2-3	NA	16	CASSLSGDTSTDTQYF	TGCGCCAGCAGCTTGTCCGGGGATACTAGCACAGATACGCAGTATTTT
NA	TRBV7-2	TRBJ2-1	NA	14	CASSLVSKANEQFF	TGTGCCAGCAGCTTAGTTAGCAAGGCGAATGAGCAGTTCTTC
NA	TRBV18	TRBJ1-2	NA	18	CASSPTLGAPAVNYGYTF	TGTGCCAGCTCACCAACACTGGGAGCGCCAGCCGTTAACTATGGCTACACCTTC
NA	TRBV5-4	TRBJ2-3	TRBD2	13	CASRGLVPDTQYF	TGTGCCAGCCGTGGACTAGTCCCAGATACGCAGTATTTT
NA	TRBV7-9	TRBJ2-1	NA	11	CASSLAGEQFF	TGTGCCAGCAGCTTAGCGGGGGAGCAGTTCTTC
once	TRBV5-4	TRBJ1-2	TRBD1	14	CASSPDRADYGYTF	TGTGCCAGCAGCCCGGACAGGGCGGACTATGGCTACACCTTC
NA	TRBV19	TRBJ1-5	NA	13	CASSTRPYQPQHF	TGTGCCAGTAGTACGAGACCTTATCAGCCCCAGCATTTT
NA	TRBV5-1	TRBJ2-1	TRBD2	14	CASRLAGVGNEQFF	TGCGCCAGCAGACTAGCGGGAGTGGGTAATGAGCAGTTCTTC
NA	TRBV6-5	TRBJ1-4	NA	14	CASSYVGANEKLFF	TGTGCCAGCAGTTACGTCGGGGCAAATGAAAAACTGTTTTTT
NA	TRBV30	TRBJ2-1	TRBD2	13	CAWSRRREFEQFF	TGTGCCTGGAGTCGGCGGCGGGAGTTTGAGCAGTTCTTC
once	TRBV15	TRBJ1-2	NA	15	CATSRGGEGNYGYTF	TGTGCCACCAGCAGAGGGGGGGAGGGGAACTATGGCTACACCTTC
NA	TRBV29-1	TRBJ2-1	NA	13	CSGSYGVGREQFF	TGCAGCGGAAGCTACGGGGTCGGCAGAGAGCAGTTCTTC
NA	TRBV15	TRBJ2-2	TRBD2	18	CATSTQLAGGLDTGELFF	TGTGCCACCAGCACTCAACTAGCGGGAGGGCTAGACACCGGGGAGCTGTTTTTT
NA	TRBV28	TRBJ2-7	TRBD2	19	CASSDSLVTSGSSSYEQYF	TGTGCCAGCAGTGACAGCCTCGTGACTAGCGGGAGCAGCTCCTACGAGCAGTACTTC
NA	TRBV2	TRBJ1-5	TRBD1	15	CASSEFGTDNQPQHF	TGTGCCAGCAGTGAGTTTGGGACAGACAATCAGCCCCAGCATTTT
few	TRBV30	TRBJ2-2	TRBD2	15	CAWSGLAGATGELFF	TGTGCCTGGTCCGGACTAGCGGGGGCCACCGGGGAGCTGTTTTTT
NA	TRBV9	TRBJ2-5	NA	14	CASSGRGYQETQYF	TGTGCCAGCAGCGGGAGGGGTTACCAAGAGACCCAGTACTTC
NA	TRBV7-9	TRBJ2-7	NA	13	CASSTGGFYEQYF	TGTGCCAGCAGTACCGGTGGTTTCTACGAGCAGTACTTC
once	TRBV7-8	TRBJ2-1	NA	16	CASSLARTSSYNEQFF	TGTGCCAGCAGCTTAGCCCGAACCAGCTCCTACAATGAGCAGTTCTTC
NA	TRBV4-3	TRBJ2-1	NA	15	CASSQDIVAGDEQFF	TGCGCCAGCAGCCAAGATATTGTGGCAGGAGATGAGCAGTTCTTC
few	TRBV27	TRBJ1-5	TRBD1	17	CASSSQGDGYSNQPQHF	TGTGCCAGCAGTTCCCAGGGGGACGGCTATAGCAATCAGCCCCAGCATTTT
NA	TRBV11-2	TRBJ2-2	NA	14	CASSLAAFPGELFF	TGTGCCAGCAGCTTAGCCGCGTTTCCCGGGGAGCTGTTTTTT
NA	TRBV28	TRBJ2-5	NA	14	CASSLGQRAETQYF	TGTGCCAGCAGTTTAGGGCAGAGGGCTGAGACCCAGTACTTC
NA	TRBV5-6	TRBJ2-3	NA	15	CASSWAHRYTDTQYF	TGTGCCAGCAGCTGGGCGCACCGGTACACAGATACGCAGTATTTT
NA	TRBV18	TRBJ2-7	NA	13	CASSPLGDYEQYF	TGTGCCAGCTCACCGCTCGGGGACTACGAGCAGTACTTC
once	TRBV28	TRBJ2-7	NA	16	CASSLAKGSYSYEQYF	TGTGCCAGCAGTTTAGCCAAGGGATCCTACTCCTACGAGCAGTACTTC
NA	TRBV5-6	TRBJ2-1	TRBD1	14	CASSEQDRVIEQFF	TGTGCCAGCAGCGAACAGGACAGGGTAATTGAGCAGTTCTTC
few	TRBV20-1	TRBJ2-3	TRBD2	11	CSARLAEKQYF	TGCAGTGCTAGACTAGCGGAGAAGCAGTATTTT
few	TRBV30	TRBJ1-1	NA	13	CAWSVMEGIEAFF	TGTGCCTGGAGTGTCATGGAGGGCATTGAAGCTTTCTTT
NA	TRBV7-3	TRBJ1-2	TRBD1	12	CASSSSRGSYTF	TGTGCCAGCAGCTCATCCAGGGGGAGCTACACCTTC
NA	TRBV12-3/TRBV12-4	TRBJ1-2	NA	11	CASSIDYGYTF	TGTGCCAGCAGTATAGACTATGGCTACACCTTC
NA	TRBV12-3/TRBV12-4	TRBJ1-1	NA	13	CASSLKRSTEAFF	TGTGCCAGCAGCCTAAAGAGGAGCACTGAAGCTTTCTTT
NA	TRBV7-3	TRBJ2-1	TRBD2	17	CASSFDPGTSGFNEQFF	TGTGCCAGCAGCTTCGACCCCGGGACTAGCGGGTTCAATGAGCAGTTCTTC
NA	TRBV9	TRBJ2-3	NA	14	CASSVGTHTDTQYF	TGTGCCAGCAGCGTGGGGACACACACAGATACGCAGTATTTT
NA	TRBV4-1	TRBJ2-5	TRBD1	14	CASSQAGTVNTQYF	TGCGCCAGCAGCCAAGCCGGGACAGTCAATACCCAGTACTTC
few	TRBV5-4	TRBJ2-1	NA	13	CASSPRSDDEQFF	TGTGCCAGCAGCCCTCGGTCGGACGATGAGCAGTTCTTC
NA	TRBV5-1	TRBJ2-3	TRBD2	18	CASSLAASGVPSTDTQYF	TGCGCCAGCAGCTTGGCGGCTAGCGGGGTACCTAGCACAGATACGCAGTATTTT
NA	TRBV29-1	TRBJ2-7	TRBD1	14	CSVVPGQAYYEQYF	TGCAGCGTCGTACCGGGACAGGCCTACTACGAGCAGTACTTC
few	TRBV27	TRBJ2-2	TRBD2	19	CASSLEGLAGIANTGELFF	TGTGCCAGCAGTTTAGAGGGACTAGCGGGAATCGCGAACACCGGGGAGCTGTTTTTT
NA	TRBV5-1	TRBJ1-1	TRBD1	16	CASSPWTGGLYTEAFF	TGCGCCAGCAGCCCGTGGACAGGGGGCTTGTACACTGAAGCTTTCTTT